This T cell receptor beta chain originates from a study of cytomegalovirus exposure and HLA in healthy donors. Study at large: Previous work identified roughly 120 million unique TCR beta sequences from 150 million to 200 million T cells.

General study points: An analysis was carried out at a later point. It showed that HLA-associated TCR beta chains were more clonally expanded than equally common non-associated chains. One cluster of highly shared sequence variants probably arose as a sequencing artifact.

Trimming cost V 4 bases and J 4 bases, with 24 bases left between them. Germline V CDR1 and CDR2: SNHLY, FYNNEI. The CDR3 totals 18 residues. Points on this clone: No antigen is known for it.

13 Jbeta primers and 60 Vbeta primers were used for the PCR. Original processing methods: Later, an analysis found 80 million or so unique TCR beta chains, and about 9.9 million of these were shared. The assay was immunoSEQ multiplex PCR, and TCRdb's table has in-frame clones only and misses some. V, J and clone size derive from that table, while D and trimming were established from the DNA sequence. This sample yields about 76,000 clones, of which around four fifths are seen a single time; just under 2.5% belongs to the top ten. The source material was PBMCs. J is TRBJ2-3 and V is TRBV2; possibly TRBD1 for D (7 bases). The TCR comes from a male donor in good health and CMV-seropositive. The CDR3 DNA sequence: TGTGCCAGCAGTGCACCCGCCAGGGGACAGCGGGCGGCAGATACGCAGTATTTT. Translated: CASSAPARGQRAADTQYF. Together with reference TRBV2 and TRBJ2-3, the CDR3 gives the full variable domain: EPEVTQTPSHQVTQMGQEVILRCVPISNHLYFYWYRQILGQKVEFLVSFYNNEISEKSEIFDDQFSVERPDGSNFTLKIRSTKLEDSAMYFCASSAPARGQRAADTQYFGPGTRLTVL.